These 11 T cell receptor beta chains were sequenced from one sample in a study of T cell changes during pregnancy in multiple sclerosis. Assay: immunoSEQ multiplex PCR; the TCRdb copy retains only in-frame clones and omits some. Of tens of thousands of clones detected, approximately 90% appear once; the ten largest clones hold about 1.7%. The material sequenced was peripheral blood, taken after pregnancy. The receptors originated from a female donor with multiple sclerosis, enrolled in a pregnancy study.

Of note for this clone: The junction departs from the called germline gene at one end, perhaps through a read error. V gene TRBV7-2 combines with J gene TRBJ1-2, with 7 bases lining up with TRBD1. The germline gives CDR1 SGHTA, CDR2 FQGNSA. This CDR3 spans 13 amino acids. The CDR3 loop reads CASSLMGTGEVIF. DNA of the CDR3: TGTGCCAGCAGCTTAATGGGAACAGGGGAGGTCATCTTC.

The chain combines TRBV6-1 with TRBJ2-3, with D perhaps TRBD2 (6 bases). Trimming shortened V by 10 bases and J by 1 base, and 18 bases separated the two germline ends. The CDR3 has 15 residues. Germline V gene lookup returns CDR1 MNHNS and CDR2 SASEGT. The CDR3 is CATTGTSYRTDTQYF. For the CDR3, the DNA is TGTGCCACAACCGGGACTTCTTATCGCACAGATACGCAGTATTTT.

The rearrangement links TRBV27 to TRBJ1-6; perhaps TRBD1 as D (6 bases). The CDR3 contains 13 residues. Germline V CDR1 and CDR2: MNHEY, SMNVEV (reference sequence). V gave up 9 bases and J gave up 7 bases, with 13 bases separating them. The CDR3 nucleotides are TGTGCCAGGGACTTGAGGGGGAATTCACCCCTCCACTTT. This gives the protein CARDLRGNSPLHF.

J is TRBJ2-3 and V is TRBV5-6; D gene uncertain. Deletions cut 5 bases from V and 2 bases from J, with 15 bases between. Germline lookup yields CDR1 SGHDT and CDR2 YYEEEE. The CDR3 is 15 amino acids. The chain's CDR3 is CASRRYGGSTDTQYF. CDR3 DNA sequence: TGTGCCAGCAGGAGATACGGCGGTTCCACAGATACGCAGTATTTT.

The rearrangement links TRBV5-4 to TRBJ2-1, with 12 bases lining up with TRBD2. Unmatched junction bases numbered 5, after V lost 1 base and J lost 6 bases. From germline, CDR1 is SGHNT and CDR2 YYREEE (reference sequence). The CDR3 extends over 16 amino acids. DNA of the CDR3: TGTGCCAGCAGCTTGAGGACTAGCGGGGTGACCAATGAGCAGTTCTTC. Translating it yields CASSLRTSGVTNEQFF.

This sequence joins TRBV7-2 and TRBJ2-5; possible D gene TRBD1, 6 bases. This CDR3 contains 15 residues. V lost 0 bases and J 4 bases, leaving 12 bases between the germline ends. The germline V gene has CDR1 SGHTA and CDR2 FQGNSA. CDR3 residues: CASSLAQGMIETQYF. CDR3 nucleotides: TGTGCCAGCAGCTTAGCGCAGGGGATGATAGAGACCCAGTACTTC.

This clone was recorded once. The chain joins TRBV2 to TRBJ1-2; 8 positions match TRBD1. The ends lost 4 bases at V and 2 bases at J; junction bases unmatched: 3. CDR3 length: 14 amino acids. Germline CDR1 reads SNHLY; CDR2 reads FYNNEI. CDR3 in amino acids: CASSGQGPNYGYTF. The CDR3 DNA reads as TGTGCCAGCAGTGGACAGGGGCCGAACTATGGCTACACCTTC.

The chain joins TRBV27 to TRBJ1-3, with a possible D match to TRBD1 (6 bases). V was pared by 6 bases and J by 8 bases, with 14 bases between. Germline loops: CDR1 MNHEY, CDR2 SMNVEV (reference sequence). The CDR3 totals 13 residues. Here the CDR3 DNA reads TGTGCCAGCAGGGGGCAGGGGTCGGACACCATATATTTT. Translation gives CASRGQGSDTIYF.

This rearrangement joins TRBV7-2 to TRBJ2-3, with a possible D match to TRBD1 (5 bases). The CDR3 is made up of 15 amino acids. Germline values: CDR1 SGHTA, CDR2 FQGNSA. The V end was cut by 3 bases, the J end by 0 bases, with 10 bases between. Here the CDR3 DNA reads TGTGCCAGCAGCTTCATGCCAGGGAGCACAGATACGCAGTATTTT. It specifies CASSFMPGSTDTQYF.

The chain combines TRBV2 with TRBJ2-2, with D uncertain. V dropped 5 bases and J dropped 4 bases, with 5 bases sitting between them. The CDR3 is made up of 12 amino acids. Germline V gene sequence: CDR1 SNHLY, CDR2 FYNNEI. CDR3 protein: CASSTITGELFF. In nucleotides, the CDR3 is TGTGCCAGCAGTACAATCACCGGGGAGCTGTTTTTT.

This clone appeared once. The V call is TRBV18, the J call TRBJ1-2, with D uncertain. The V end lost 1 base, the J end lost 6 bases, and 6 bases lay between the germline ends. Germline CDR1 and CDR2: KGHSH and LQKENI. This CDR3 has 12 residues. The CDR3 is CASSPREDGYTF. For the CDR3, the DNA is TGTGCCAGCTCACCACGGGAGGATGGCTACACCTTC.